The 8 T cell receptor beta chains below all came from one sample that was sequenced in a study of vaccination effects on CD4 cells after COVID-19. With roughly nine days of culture completed, CD4+ T cells were isolated. Of the BNT162b2 and mRNA-1273 vaccines, participants received two doses of one or the other. Sequencing used immunoSEQ multiplex PCR; TCRdb keeps in-frame clones, though not all of them. Of around 62,000 clones detected, 74% appear once; the ten largest clones hold about 2.2%. Their recognized antigens are unknown. This material consisted of CD4+ T cells from PBMCs cultured without peptide, taken after COVID-19 vaccination. These receptors all stem from a human donor who received a COVID-19 vaccine.

The V gene is TRBV28, the J gene TRBJ2-4; D possibly corresponds to TRBD2 (6 bases). The V end lost 8 bases, the J end lost 1 base, and 18 bases lay between the germline ends. CDR3 length: 16 amino acids. Germline CDR1 and CDR2: MDHEN and SYDVKM. CDR3 amino acids: CASQEGPSLAKNIQYF. The DNA for the CDR3 is TGTGCCAGCCAGGAGGGACCGTCGCTTGCCAAAAACATTCAGTACTTC.

V and J are TRBV5-4 and TRBJ1-2, with 7 bases lining up with TRBD1. The V segment lost 4 bases and the J segment 4 bases; nucleotides outside the gene matches: 4. This CDR3 has 13 residues. Germline-derived CDR1 and CDR2 are SGHNT and YYREEE (reference sequence). The CDR3 is CASSRQGTYGYTF. The CDR3, as DNA: TGTGCCAGCAGCCGACAGGGAACCTATGGCTACACCTTC.

In DNA, the CDR3 is TGCGCCAGCAGTCCCGGGGGGTTAGAGACCCAGTACTTC. The encoded protein is CASSPGGLETQYF. The chain has TRBV5-1 and TRBJ2-5; 7 bases map to TRBD2. With V trimmed by 5 bases and J by 4 bases, 5 bases remained unmatched. Germline CDR1 SGHRS, CDR2 YFSETQ. This CDR3 has 13 amino acids.

This chain uses TRBV7-8 with TRBJ2-7, with 8 nucleotides matching TRBD1. CDR3 size: 14 residues. J gave up 4 bases and V 3 bases, and 5 bases lay outside the gene matches. Germline CDR1 reads SGHVS; CDR2 reads FQNEAQ. The CDR3: CASSFAGQVYEQYV. The CDR3 nucleotides are TGTGCCAGCAGCTTCGCGGGACAGGTTTACGAGCAGTACGTC.

This chain links TRBV10-2 with TRBJ1-5; D ambiguous. Germline loops: CDR1 WSHSY, CDR2 SAAADI. The V and J ends lost 5 bases and 3 bases respectively, with 5 bases between them. The CDR3 loop spans 12 amino acids. In nucleotides, the CDR3 is TGCGCCAGCAGTACGTCCAATCAGCCCCAGCATTTT. This encodes CASSTSNQPQHF.

The V gene is TRBV19, the J gene TRBJ1-5; tentative D call: TRBD1 (6 bases). The V gene lost 5 bases and the J gene lost 7 bases, with 12 bases spanning the gap. Germline assignment: CDR1 LNHDA and CDR2 SQIVND (reference sequence). This CDR3 has 13 residues. CDR3 sequence (DNA): TGTGCCAGTAGTCGGCCAGGGGACCAGCCCCAGCATTTT. Protein: CASSRPGDQPQHF.

In this sample, this clone turned up a few times. The gene calls are TRBV5-1 and TRBJ1-1, with TRBD1 matching over 9 bases. The germline gives CDR1 SGHRS, CDR2 YFSETQ. The J segment lost 5 bases and the V segment lost 0 bases, leaving 5 bases of the junction unmatched. The CDR3 length is 15 residues. CDR3 nucleotides: TGCGCCAGCAGCTTGGAACAGGGGGCAAGGACTGAAGCTTTCTTT. Its protein product is CASSLEQGARTEAFF.

The genes are TRBV10-1 and TRBJ2-3, with D perhaps matching TRBD1 (5 bases). The CDR3 runs to 13 residues. V dropped 9 bases and J dropped 2 bases, with 12 bases sitting between them. Looked up from germline, CDR1 is WNHNN and CDR2 is SYGVQD (reference sequence). The CDR3 DNA reads as TGCGCCAGGAGGTCAGGGATCACAGATACGCAGTATTTT. It codes for CARRSGITDTQYF.